The clone carrying this T cell receptor (beta chain) has just a few counts. Other nucleotide sequences in the sample specify the same CDR3. Authors' processing steps: Junction-only immunoSEQ data arrived without quality scores, meaning filtering differed. Only in-frame clones appear in the TCRdb table, and some are missing; sequencing was by immunoSEQ multiplex PCR. The V and J calls and clone size come from that table; D and trimming were worked out from the DNA. The sample holds approximately 700,000 clones, approximately 73% seen once. The data were obtained in a study of shared clonotypes between healthy human individuals. Division of CD4+ cells produced a CD45RA+ naive subset and a CD45RA-negative memory subset. Germline CDR1 SSHAT, CDR2 FNYEAQ (reference sequence). The CDR3 loop spans 13 amino acids. The ends lost 5 bases at V and 3 bases at J; junction bases unmatched: 1.

Material: memory CD4+ T cells sorted from blood. Regarding subset: CD45RA-negative fraction. V usage is TRBV7-7 and J usage is TRBJ2-5; TRBD1 matches 9 bases. This clonotype originated in a woman aged 30 to 39 in good health. CDR3 in amino acids: CASSRDREETQYF. DNA for the CDR3: TGTGCCAGCAGCCGGGACAGGGAAGAGACCCAGTACTTC. The whole variable domain, remainder taken from reference TRBV7-7 and TRBJ2-5, is GAGVSQSPRYKVTKRGQDVTLRCDPISSHATLYWYQQALGQGPEFLTYFNYEAQPDKSGLPSDRFSAERPEGSISTLTIQRTEQRDSAMYRCASSRDREETQYFGPGTRLLVL.